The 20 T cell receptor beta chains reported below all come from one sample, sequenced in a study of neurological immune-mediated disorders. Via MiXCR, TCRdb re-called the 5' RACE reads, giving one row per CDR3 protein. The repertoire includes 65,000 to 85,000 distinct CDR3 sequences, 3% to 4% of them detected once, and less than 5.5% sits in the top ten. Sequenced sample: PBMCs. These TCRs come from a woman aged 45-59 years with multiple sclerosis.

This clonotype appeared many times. The CDR3 loop is CSVDRAASGRAGELFF. The CDR3 nucleotides read TGCAGTGTTGACAGGGCCGCTAGCGGGAGAGCCGGGGAGCTGTTTTTT. The chain links TRBV20-1 to TRBJ2-2; 10 bases match TRBD2. The V gene's germline CDR1 is DFQATT and CDR2 SNEGSKA (reference sequence). This CDR3 has 16 residues. V lost 7 bases, J lost 6 bases, and 14 bases stayed unmatched.

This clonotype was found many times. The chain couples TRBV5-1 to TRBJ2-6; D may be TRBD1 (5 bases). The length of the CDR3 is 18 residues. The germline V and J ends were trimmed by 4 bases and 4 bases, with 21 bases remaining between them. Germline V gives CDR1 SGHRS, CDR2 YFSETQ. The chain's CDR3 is CASSAQGTGVHGANVLTF. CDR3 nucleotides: TGCGCCAGCAGCGCGCAGGGCACAGGCGTCCACGGGGCCAACGTCCTGACTTTC. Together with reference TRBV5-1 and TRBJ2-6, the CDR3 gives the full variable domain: KAGVTQTPRYLIKTRGQQVTLSCSPISGHRSVSWYQQTPGQGLQFLFEYFSETQRNKGNFPGRFSGRQFSNSRSEMNVSTLELGDSALYLCASSAQGTGVHGANVLTFGAGSRLTVL.

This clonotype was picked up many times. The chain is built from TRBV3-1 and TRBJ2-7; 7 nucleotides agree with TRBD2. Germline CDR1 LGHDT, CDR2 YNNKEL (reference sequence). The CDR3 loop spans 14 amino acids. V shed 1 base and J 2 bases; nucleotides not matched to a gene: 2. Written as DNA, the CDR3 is TGTGCCAGCAGCCAAGCGGCGGGAGCCTACGAGCAGTACTTC. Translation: CASSQAAGAYEQYF.

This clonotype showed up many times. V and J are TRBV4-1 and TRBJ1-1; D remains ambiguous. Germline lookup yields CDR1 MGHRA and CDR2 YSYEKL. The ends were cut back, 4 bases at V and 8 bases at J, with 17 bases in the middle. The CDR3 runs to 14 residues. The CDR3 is CASSREGIGREAFF. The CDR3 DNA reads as TGCGCCAGCAGCCGTGAAGGTATAGGAAGGGAAGCTTTCTTT.

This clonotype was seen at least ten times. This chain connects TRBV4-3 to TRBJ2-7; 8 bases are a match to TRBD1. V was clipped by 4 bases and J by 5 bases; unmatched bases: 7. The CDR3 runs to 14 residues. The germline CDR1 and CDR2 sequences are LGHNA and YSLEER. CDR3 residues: CASSRDRGGNEQYF. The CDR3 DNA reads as TGCGCCAGCAGCCGAGACAGGGGAGGAAACGAGCAGTACTTC.

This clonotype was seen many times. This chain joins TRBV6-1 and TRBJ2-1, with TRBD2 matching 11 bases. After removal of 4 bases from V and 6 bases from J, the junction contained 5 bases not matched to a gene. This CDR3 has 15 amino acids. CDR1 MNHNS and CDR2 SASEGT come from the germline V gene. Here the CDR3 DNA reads TGTGCCAGCAGTGCCCAACTAGCGGGAGTCAATGAGCAGTTCTTC. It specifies CASSAQLAGVNEQFF.

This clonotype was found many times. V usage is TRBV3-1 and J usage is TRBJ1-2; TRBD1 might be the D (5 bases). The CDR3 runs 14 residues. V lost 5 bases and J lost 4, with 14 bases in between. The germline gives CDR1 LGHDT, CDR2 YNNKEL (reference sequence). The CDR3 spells CASSSGTILYGYTF. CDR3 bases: TGTGCCAGCAGCAGTGGGACTATCCTCTATGGCTACACCTTC.

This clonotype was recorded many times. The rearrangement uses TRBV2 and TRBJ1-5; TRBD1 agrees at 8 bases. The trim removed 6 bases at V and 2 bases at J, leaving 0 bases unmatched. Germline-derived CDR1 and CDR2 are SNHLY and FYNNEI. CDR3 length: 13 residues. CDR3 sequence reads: CASRTGGNQPQHF. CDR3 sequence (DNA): TGTGCCAGCAGGACAGGGGGCAATCAGCCCCAGCATTTT.

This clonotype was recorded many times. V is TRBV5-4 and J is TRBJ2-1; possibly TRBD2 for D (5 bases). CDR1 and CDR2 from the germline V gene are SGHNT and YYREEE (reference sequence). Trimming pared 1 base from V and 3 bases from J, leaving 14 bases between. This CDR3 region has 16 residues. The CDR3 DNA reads TGTGCCAGCAGCTTGTCGGGGAATCGGGGCTACAATGAGCAGTTCTTC. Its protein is CASSLSGNRGYNEQFF. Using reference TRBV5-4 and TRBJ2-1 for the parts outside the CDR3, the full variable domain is ETGVTQSPTHLIKTRGQQVTLRCSSQSGHNTVSWYQQALGQGPQFIFQYYREEENGRGNFPPRFSGLQFPNYSSELNVNALELDDSALYLCASSLSGNRGYNEQFFGPGTRLTVL.

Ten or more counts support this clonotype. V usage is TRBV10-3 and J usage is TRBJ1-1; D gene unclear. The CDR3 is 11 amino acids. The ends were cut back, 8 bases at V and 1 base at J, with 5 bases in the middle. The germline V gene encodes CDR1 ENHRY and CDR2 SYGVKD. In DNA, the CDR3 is TGTGCCATCGGGGAGAACACTGAAGCTTTCTTT. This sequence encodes CAIGENTEAFF.

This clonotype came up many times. The CDR3 loop reads CASSRTSGGLTDTQYF. CDR3 nucleotide sequence: TGTGCCAGCAGCCGGACTAGCGGGGGCCTCACAGATACGCAGTATTTT. The chain has TRBV3-1 and TRBJ2-3; 13 bases match TRBD2. Trimming removed 4 bases from V and 2 bases from J; junction bases left unmatched: 3. Germline V gene sequence: CDR1 LGHDT, CDR2 YNNKEL (reference sequence). The CDR3 covers 16 residues.

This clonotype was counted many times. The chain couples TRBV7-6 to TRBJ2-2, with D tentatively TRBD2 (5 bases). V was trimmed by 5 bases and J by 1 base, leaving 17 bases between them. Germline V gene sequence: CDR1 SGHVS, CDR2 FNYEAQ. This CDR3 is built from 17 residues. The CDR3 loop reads CASSRLAPLLNTGELFF. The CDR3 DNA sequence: TGTGCCAGCAGCCGGCTAGCTCCACTTCTGAACACCGGGGAGCTGTTTTTT.

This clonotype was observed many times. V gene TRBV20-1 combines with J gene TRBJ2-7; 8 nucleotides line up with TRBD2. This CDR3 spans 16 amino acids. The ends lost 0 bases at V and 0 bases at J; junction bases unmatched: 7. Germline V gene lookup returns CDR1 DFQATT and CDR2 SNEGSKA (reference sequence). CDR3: CSARDSSGRVSYEQYF. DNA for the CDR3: TGCAGTGCTAGAGATTCCTCCGGGAGGGTCTCCTACGAGCAGTACTTC.

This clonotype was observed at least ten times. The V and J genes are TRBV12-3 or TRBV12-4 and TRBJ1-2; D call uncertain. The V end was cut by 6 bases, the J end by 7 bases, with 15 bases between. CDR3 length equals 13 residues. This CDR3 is CASRSPQKAGYTF. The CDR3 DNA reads TGTGCCAGCAGATCCCCGCAGAAGGCTGGCTACACCTTC.

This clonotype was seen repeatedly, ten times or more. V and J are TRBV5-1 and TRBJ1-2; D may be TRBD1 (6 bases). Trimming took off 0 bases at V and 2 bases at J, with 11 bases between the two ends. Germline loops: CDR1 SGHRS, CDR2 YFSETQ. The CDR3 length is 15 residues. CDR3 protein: CASSLGPQGNYGYTF. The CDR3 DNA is TGCGCCAGCAGCTTGGGGCCGCAGGGGAACTATGGCTACACCTTC.

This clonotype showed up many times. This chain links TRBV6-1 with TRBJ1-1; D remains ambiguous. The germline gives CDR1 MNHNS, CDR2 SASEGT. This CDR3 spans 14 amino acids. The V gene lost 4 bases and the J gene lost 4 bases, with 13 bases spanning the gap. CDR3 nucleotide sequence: TGTGCCAGCAGTGTACTTTCTTGGGGCACTGAAGCTTTCTTT. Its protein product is CASSVLSWGTEAFF.

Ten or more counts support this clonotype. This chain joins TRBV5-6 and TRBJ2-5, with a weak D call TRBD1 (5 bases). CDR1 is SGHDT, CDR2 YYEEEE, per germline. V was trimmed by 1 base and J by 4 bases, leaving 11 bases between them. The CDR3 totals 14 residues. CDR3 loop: CASSLKQGTETQYF. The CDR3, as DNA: TGTGCCAGCAGCTTGAAGCAGGGAACAGAGACCCAGTACTTC.

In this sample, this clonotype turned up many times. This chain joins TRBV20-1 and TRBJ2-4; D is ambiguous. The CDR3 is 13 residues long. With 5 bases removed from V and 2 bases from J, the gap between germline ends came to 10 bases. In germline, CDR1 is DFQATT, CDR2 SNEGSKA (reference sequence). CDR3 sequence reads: CSAPVLSKNIQYF. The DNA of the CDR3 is TGCAGTGCTCCAGTTTTGTCCAAAAACATTCAGTACTTC.

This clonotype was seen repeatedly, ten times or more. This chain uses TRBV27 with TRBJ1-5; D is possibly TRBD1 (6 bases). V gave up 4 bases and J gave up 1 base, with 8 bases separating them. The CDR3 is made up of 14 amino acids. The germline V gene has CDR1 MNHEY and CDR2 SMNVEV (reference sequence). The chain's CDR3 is CASSSRGSNQPQHF. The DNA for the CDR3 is TGTGCCAGCAGTTCGAGGGGGAGCAATCAGCCCCAGCATTTT.

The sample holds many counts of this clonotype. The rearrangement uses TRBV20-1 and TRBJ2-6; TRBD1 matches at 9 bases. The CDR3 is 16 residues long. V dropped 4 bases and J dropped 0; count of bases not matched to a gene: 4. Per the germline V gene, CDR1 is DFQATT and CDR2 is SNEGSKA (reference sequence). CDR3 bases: TGCAGTGCTACGGGACAGGGCGCCTCTGGGGCCAACGTCCTGACTTTC. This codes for CSATGQGASGANVLTF.